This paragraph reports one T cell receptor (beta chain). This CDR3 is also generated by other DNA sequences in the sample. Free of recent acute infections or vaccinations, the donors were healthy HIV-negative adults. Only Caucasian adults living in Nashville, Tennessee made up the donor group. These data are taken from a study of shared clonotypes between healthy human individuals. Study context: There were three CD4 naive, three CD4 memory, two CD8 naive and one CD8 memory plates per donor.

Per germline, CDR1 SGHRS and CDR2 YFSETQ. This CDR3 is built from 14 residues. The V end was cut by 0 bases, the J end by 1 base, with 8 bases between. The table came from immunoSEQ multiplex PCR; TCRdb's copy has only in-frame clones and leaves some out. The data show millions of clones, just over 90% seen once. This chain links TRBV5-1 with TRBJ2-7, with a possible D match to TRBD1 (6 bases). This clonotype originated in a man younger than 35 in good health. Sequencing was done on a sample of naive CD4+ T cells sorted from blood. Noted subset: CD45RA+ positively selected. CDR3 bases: TGCGCCAGCAGCTTGGGGACAGTTTCCTACGAGCAGTACTTC. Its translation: CASSLGTVSYEQYF.